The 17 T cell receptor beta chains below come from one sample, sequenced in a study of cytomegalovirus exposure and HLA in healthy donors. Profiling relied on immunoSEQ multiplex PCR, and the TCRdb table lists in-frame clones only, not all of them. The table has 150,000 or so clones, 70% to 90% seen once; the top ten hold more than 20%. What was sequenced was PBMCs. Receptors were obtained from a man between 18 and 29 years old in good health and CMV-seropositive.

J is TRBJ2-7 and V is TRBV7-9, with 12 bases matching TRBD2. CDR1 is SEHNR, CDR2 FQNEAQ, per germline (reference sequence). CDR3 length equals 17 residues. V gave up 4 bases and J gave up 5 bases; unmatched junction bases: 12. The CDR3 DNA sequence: TGTGCCAGCAGCTCCGGACTAGCGGGACGTTTTGGTAACGAGCAGTACTTC. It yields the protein CASSSGLAGRFGNEQYF.

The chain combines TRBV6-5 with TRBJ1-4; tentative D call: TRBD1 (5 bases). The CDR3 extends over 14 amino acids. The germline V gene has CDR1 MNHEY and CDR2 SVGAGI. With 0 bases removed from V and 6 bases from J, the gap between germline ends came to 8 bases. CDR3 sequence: CASSYSGGDEKLFF. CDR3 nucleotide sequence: TGTGCCAGCAGTTACTCCGGGGGTGATGAAAAACTGTTTTTT.

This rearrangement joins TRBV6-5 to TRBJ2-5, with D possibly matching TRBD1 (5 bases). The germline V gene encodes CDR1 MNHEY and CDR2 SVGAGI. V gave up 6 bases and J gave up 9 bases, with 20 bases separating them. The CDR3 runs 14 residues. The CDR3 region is CASRSQDPSVPQYF. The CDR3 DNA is TGTGCCAGCAGATCACAGGACCCCTCCGTCCCCCAGTACTTC.

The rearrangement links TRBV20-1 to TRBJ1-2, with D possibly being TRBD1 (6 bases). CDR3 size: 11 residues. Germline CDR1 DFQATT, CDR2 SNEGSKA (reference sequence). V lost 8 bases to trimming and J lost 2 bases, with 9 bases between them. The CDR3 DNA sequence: TGCAGTATCACAGGGAACTATGGCTACACCTTC. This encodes CSITGNYGYTF.

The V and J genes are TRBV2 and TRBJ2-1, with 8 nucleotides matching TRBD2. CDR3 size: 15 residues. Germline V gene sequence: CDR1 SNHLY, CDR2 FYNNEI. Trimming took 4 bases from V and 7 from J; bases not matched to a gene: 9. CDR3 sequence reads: CASSAEGLVMNEQFF. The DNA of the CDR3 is TGTGCCAGCAGTGCCGAGGGACTAGTCATGAATGAGCAGTTCTTC.

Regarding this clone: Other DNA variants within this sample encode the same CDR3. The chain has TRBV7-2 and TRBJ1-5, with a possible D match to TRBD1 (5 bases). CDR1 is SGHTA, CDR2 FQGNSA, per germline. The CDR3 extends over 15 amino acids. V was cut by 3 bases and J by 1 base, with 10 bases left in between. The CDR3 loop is CASSLGSGSNQPQHF. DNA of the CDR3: TGTGCCAGCAGCTTGGGTTCAGGGAGCAATCAGCCCCAGCATTTT.

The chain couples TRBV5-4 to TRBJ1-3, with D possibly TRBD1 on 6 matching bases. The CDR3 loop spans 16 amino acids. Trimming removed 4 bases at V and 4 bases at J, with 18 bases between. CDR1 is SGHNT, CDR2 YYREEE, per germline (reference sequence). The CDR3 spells CASSTTGGARGNTIYF. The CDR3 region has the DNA TGTGCCAGCAGCACCACCGGGGGGGCGAGGGGAAACACCATATATTTT.

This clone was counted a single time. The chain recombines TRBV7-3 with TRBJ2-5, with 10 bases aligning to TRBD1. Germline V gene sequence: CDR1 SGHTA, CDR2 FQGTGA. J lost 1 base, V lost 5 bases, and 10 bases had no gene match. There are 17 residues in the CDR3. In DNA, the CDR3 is TGTGCCAGCAGCCCGGGGTTCGGACAGGGGGTCCAAGAGACCCAGTACTTC. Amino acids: CASSPGFGQGVQETQYF.

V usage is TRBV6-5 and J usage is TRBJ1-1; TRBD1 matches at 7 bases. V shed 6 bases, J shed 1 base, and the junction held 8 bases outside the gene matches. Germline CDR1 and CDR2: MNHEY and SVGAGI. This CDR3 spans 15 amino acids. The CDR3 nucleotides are TGTGCCAGCAGATCTGCAGGGGGTAGGAACACTGAAGCTTTCTTT. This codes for CASRSAGGRNTEAFF.

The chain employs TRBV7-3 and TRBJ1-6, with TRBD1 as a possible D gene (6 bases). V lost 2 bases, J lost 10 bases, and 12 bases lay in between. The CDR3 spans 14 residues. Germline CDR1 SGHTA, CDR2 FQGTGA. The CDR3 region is CASSLGAGASPLHF. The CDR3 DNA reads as TGTGCCAGCAGCTTAGGGGCAGGGGCCTCACCCCTCCACTTT.

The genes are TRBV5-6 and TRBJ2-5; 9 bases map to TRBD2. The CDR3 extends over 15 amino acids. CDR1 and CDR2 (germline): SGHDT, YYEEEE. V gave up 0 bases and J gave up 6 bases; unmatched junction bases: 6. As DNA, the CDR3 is TGTGCCAGCAGCTTGGGGCCTAGCGGGGTAAAGACCCAGTACTTC. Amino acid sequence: CASSLGPSGVKTQYF. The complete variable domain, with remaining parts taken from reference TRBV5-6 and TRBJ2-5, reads DAGVTQSPTHLIKTRGQQVTLRCSPKSGHDTVSWYQQALGQGPQFIFQYYEEEERQRGNFPDRFSGHQFPNYSSELNVNALLLGDSALYLCASSLGPSGVKTQYFGPGTRLLVL.

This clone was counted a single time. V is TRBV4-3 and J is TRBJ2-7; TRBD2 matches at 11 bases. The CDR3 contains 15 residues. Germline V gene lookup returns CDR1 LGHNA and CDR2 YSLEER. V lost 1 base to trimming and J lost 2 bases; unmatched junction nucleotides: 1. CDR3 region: CASSQVLAGAYEQYF. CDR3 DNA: TGCGCCAGCAGCCAAGTACTAGCGGGAGCCTACGAGCAGTACTTC.

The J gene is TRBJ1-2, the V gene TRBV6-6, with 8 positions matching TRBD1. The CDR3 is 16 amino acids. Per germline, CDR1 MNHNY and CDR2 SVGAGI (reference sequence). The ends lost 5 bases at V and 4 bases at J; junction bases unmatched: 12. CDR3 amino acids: CASSPPPDRVRYGYTF. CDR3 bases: TGTGCCAGCAGTCCCCCCCCGGACAGGGTGCGCTATGGCTACACCTTC.

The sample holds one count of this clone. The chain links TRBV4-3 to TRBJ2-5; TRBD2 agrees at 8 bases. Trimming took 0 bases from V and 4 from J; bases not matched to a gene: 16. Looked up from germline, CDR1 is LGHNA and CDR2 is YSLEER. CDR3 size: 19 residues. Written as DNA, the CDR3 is TGCGCCAGCAGCCAAGAGGGGCCGGGTAGCGGGATCCATCGAGAGACCCAGTACTTC. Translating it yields CASSQEGPGSGIHRETQYF.

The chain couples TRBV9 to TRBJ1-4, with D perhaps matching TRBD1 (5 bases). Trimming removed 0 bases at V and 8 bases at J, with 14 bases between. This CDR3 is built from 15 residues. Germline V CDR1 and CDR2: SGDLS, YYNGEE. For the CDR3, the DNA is TGTGCCAGCAGCGTAGGGGGCAGGGTGAGAGAAAAACTGTTTTTT. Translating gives CASSVGGRVREKLFF.

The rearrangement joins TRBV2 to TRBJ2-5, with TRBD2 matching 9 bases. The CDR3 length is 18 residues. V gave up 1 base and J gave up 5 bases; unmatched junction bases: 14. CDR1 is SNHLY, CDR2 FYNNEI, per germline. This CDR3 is CASSEELYPGLASETQYF. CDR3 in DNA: TGTGCCAGCAGTGAAGAGCTGTACCCGGGACTAGCATCGGAGACCCAGTACTTC.

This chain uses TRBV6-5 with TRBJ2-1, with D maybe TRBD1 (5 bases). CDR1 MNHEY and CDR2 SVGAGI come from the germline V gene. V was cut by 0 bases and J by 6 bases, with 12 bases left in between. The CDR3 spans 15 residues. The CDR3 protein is CASSYSSRASNEQFF. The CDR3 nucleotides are TGTGCCAGCAGTTACTCGTCCAGGGCGTCCAATGAGCAGTTCTTC.